The 32 T cell receptor beta chains given below trace back to one sample, sequenced in a study of blood T cell repertoires in COVID-19. The table came from immunoSEQ multiplex PCR; TCRdb's copy has only in-frame clones and leaves some out. The sample shows 120,000 or so clones, 87% of them seen only once. Sample: peripheral blood. The origin of the receptors is a human donor in a cohort sampled during active COVID-19.

The chain uses TRBV24-1 and TRBJ2-1, with 12 bases fitting TRBD2. This CDR3 has 16 amino acids. Trimming cost V 4 bases and J 3 bases; bases outside gene matches: 3. CDR1 is KGHDR and CDR2 is SFDVKD in the germline V gene. The CDR3 loop reads CATSDKTSGSYNEQFF. The CDR3 DNA reads as TGTGCCACCAGTGACAAGACTAGCGGGAGCTACAATGAGCAGTTCTTC.

Of note for this clone: This sample also contains other DNA sequences that code for the same CDR3. The V call is TRBV5-1, the J call TRBJ1-2; a possible D gene is TRBD1 (6 bases). V dropped 0 bases and J dropped 3 bases, with 6 bases sitting between them. The germline V gene has CDR1 SGHRS and CDR2 YFSETQ. The CDR3 consists of 13 residues. In DNA form, the CDR3 reads TGCGCCAGCAGCTTGGAGGGGGACTATGGCTACACCTTC. It codes for CASSLEGDYGYTF. Full variable domain (rest looked up from reference TRBV5-1 and TRBJ1-2): KAGVTQTPRYLIKTRGQQVTLSCSPISGHRSVSWYQQTPGQGLQFLFEYFSETQRNKGNFPGRFSGRQFSNSRSEMNVSTLELGDSALYLCASSLEGDYGYTFGSGTRLTVV.

This clone was seen more than once but under ten times. The chain employs TRBV27 and TRBJ1-6; 7 nucleotides agree with TRBD1. V was clipped by 9 bases and J by 0 bases; unmatched bases: 11. The CDR3 consists of 17 residues. Germline V lookup: CDR1 MNHEY, CDR2 SMNVEV (reference sequence). The DNA of the CDR3 is TGTGCCAGGAGGGACAGAGCAACAAGCTCCTATAATTCACCCCTCCACTTT. It codes for CARRDRATSSYNSPLHF.

The genes are TRBV14 and TRBJ2-1, with 14 bases identical to TRBD2. Trimming took 4 bases from V and 7 from J; bases not matched to a gene: 3. Germline loops: CDR1 SGHDN, CDR2 FVKESK. CDR3 size: 15 residues. In DNA, the CDR3 is TGTGCCAGCAGCCTGGGACTAGCGGGAGCTAATGAGCAGTTCTTC. Its translation: CASSLGLAGANEQFF.

The chain uses TRBV19 and TRBJ1-5; 8 positions agree with TRBD1. This CDR3 has 16 amino acids. The V gene end was trimmed by 5 bases and the J gene end by 9 bases; junction bases not matched to a gene: 15. Germline values: CDR1 LNHDA, CDR2 SQIVND (reference sequence). The chain's CDR3 is CASSAPGQGVKWPQHF. The CDR3 DNA follows: TGTGCCAGTAGTGCCCCCGGACAGGGCGTAAAGTGGCCCCAGCATTTT.

The chain employs TRBV3-1 (or the pseudogene TRBV3-2) and TRBJ1-1, with TRBD1 matching 8 bases. J lost 4 bases, V lost 4 bases, and 5 bases had no gene match. The germline V gene encodes CDR1 LGHDT and CDR2 YNNKEL (reference sequence). The CDR3 runs to 14 residues. The CDR3: CASSPSTGGTEAFF. The CDR3 coding sequence is TGTGCCAGCAGCCCGTCTACAGGGGGCACTGAAGCTTTCTTT.

The rearrangement joins TRBV3-1 (or the pseudogene TRBV3-2) to TRBJ2-3, with 10 nucleotides matching TRBD2. Germline V gene lookup returns CDR1 LGHDT and CDR2 YNNKEL (reference sequence). The CDR3 sequence is 16 residues long. With V trimmed by 4 bases and J by 2 bases, 6 bases remained unmatched. This CDR3 is CASSPVAGGLTDTQYF. The CDR3 DNA is TGTGCCAGCAGCCCAGTAGCGGGGGGACTCACAGATACGCAGTATTTT.

J is TRBJ1-1 and V is TRBV6-5, with 7 bases aligning to TRBD1. Germline trimming cut 2 bases from V and 1 base from J; bases unmatched to any gene: 4. Looked up from germline, CDR1 is MNHEY and CDR2 is SVGAGI. This CDR3 spans 15 amino acids. The CDR3 is CASSYLRTGNTEAFF. Here the CDR3 DNA reads TGTGCCAGCAGTTACCTTCGGACAGGGAACACTGAAGCTTTCTTT.

This CDR3 reads CASSSDRPYNSPLHF. The DNA of the CDR3 is TGTGCCAGCAGTTCGGACAGGCCCTATAATTCACCCCTCCACTTT. V usage is TRBV7-9 and J usage is TRBJ1-6; 7 positions match TRBD1. The CDR3 totals 15 residues. Losses at the gene ends were 6 bases for V and 2 bases for J; bases not matched to a gene: 4. CDR1 is SEHNR and CDR2 is FQNEAQ in the germline V gene (reference sequence).

This rearrangement joins TRBV4-1 to TRBJ2-1; TRBD2 matches at 7 bases. After removal of 1 base from V and 0 bases from J, the junction contained 6 bases not matched to a gene. CDR3 length equals 17 residues. Germline V gene lookup returns CDR1 MGHRA and CDR2 YSYEKL. The CDR3 bases are TGCGCCAGCAGCCAAGTCATGGGACTACTCTCCTACAATGAGCAGTTCTTC. This translates into CASSQVMGLLSYNEQFF.

This clone turned up a few times. V gene TRBV5-5 combines with J gene TRBJ1-5; the D gene is possibly TRBD1 (5 bases). The V end was cut by 3 bases, the J end by 2 bases, with 9 bases between. Germline loops: CDR1 SGHKS, CDR2 YYEKEE (reference sequence). The CDR3 contains 14 residues. CDR3 in DNA: TGTGCCAGCAGCTCCGGCAGGGGCAATCAGCCCCAGCATTTT. It is translated as CASSSGRGNQPQHF.

V usage is TRBV5-5 and J usage is TRBJ1-5; 7 positions agree with TRBD1. The germline CDR1 and CDR2 sequences are SGHKS and YYEKEE (reference sequence). The CDR3 spans 16 residues. With V trimmed by 4 bases and J by 2 bases, 9 bases remained unmatched. CDR3 bases: TGTGCCAGCAGCCAACCCGACGGACAGGGCAATCAGCCCCAGCATTTT. This encodes CASSQPDGQGNQPQHF. The full variable domain, with the rest looked up from reference TRBV5-5 and TRBJ1-5, is DAGVTQSPTHLIKTRGQQVTLRCSPISGHKSVSWYQQVLGQGPQFIFQYYEKEERGRGNFPDRFSARQFPNYSSELNVNALLLGDSALYLCASSQPDGQGNQPQHFGDGTRLSIL.

This chain connects TRBV2 to TRBJ2-1; 9 positions agree with TRBD2. Per germline, CDR1 SNHLY and CDR2 FYNNEI. The V and J ends lost 2 bases and 3 bases, in that order; junction bases with no gene match: 2. The CDR3 runs to 15 residues. The CDR3 sequence: CASSESGRIYNEQFF. The CDR3, as DNA: TGTGCCAGCAGTGAAAGCGGGAGGATCTACAATGAGCAGTTCTTC.

V gene TRBV7-9 combines with J gene TRBJ2-7, with a possible D match to TRBD2 (5 bases). V dropped 5 bases and J dropped 5 bases, with 22 bases sitting between them. The CDR3 totals 16 residues. Germline V CDR1 and CDR2: SEHNR, FQNEAQ (reference sequence). The CDR3: CASSPRATSGINEQYF. The CDR3 DNA follows: TGTGCCAGCAGCCCCCGAGCTACCTCGGGGATCAACGAGCAGTACTTC.

The chain is built from TRBV27 and TRBJ2-2; 7 bases are shared with TRBD2. Germline loops: CDR1 MNHEY, CDR2 SMNVEV (reference sequence). Trimming removed 5 bases from V and 5 bases from J; junction bases left unmatched: 17. The CDR3 is 18 amino acids. The CDR3 is CASSPPFSGGNPTGELFF. CDR3 nucleotide sequence: TGTGCCAGCAGTCCCCCTTTTTCGGGGGGAAACCCAACCGGGGAGCTGTTTTTT.

V is TRBV18 and J is TRBJ1-5; 7 bases are a match to TRBD1. This CDR3 spans 16 amino acids. Unmatched junction bases numbered 14, after V lost 3 bases and J lost 9 bases. In germline, CDR1 is KGHSH, CDR2 LQKENI. Written as DNA, the CDR3 is TGTGCCAGCTCACCCCTAGGACAGGTGGGAAGGTCGCCCCAGCATTTT. Its translation: CASSPLGQVGRSPQHF.

The J gene is TRBJ2-7, the V gene TRBV5-6, with 13 bases fitting TRBD2. From germline, CDR1 is SGHDT and CDR2 YYEEEE. Losses at the gene ends were 1 base for V and 5 bases for J; bases not matched to a gene: 6. This CDR3 spans 16 amino acids. The CDR3 loop reads CASSLTSGRAVDEQYF. The CDR3 region has the DNA TGTGCCAGCAGCTTGACTAGCGGGAGGGCCGTCGACGAGCAGTACTTC. Filled out from reference TRBV5-6 and TRBJ2-7, the complete variable domain reads DAGVTQSPTHLIKTRGQQVTLRCSPKSGHDTVSWYQQALGQGPQFIFQYYEEEERQRGNFPDRFSGHQFPNYSSELNVNALLLGDSALYLCASSLTSGRAVDEQYFGPGTRLTVT.

The genes are TRBV2 and TRBJ2-3; D unclear. V was shortened by 1 base and J by 6 bases, with 8 bases between the two germline ends. CDR1 SNHLY and CDR2 FYNNEI come from the germline V gene. This CDR3 comprises 13 residues. CDR3 sequence: CASSEDSWDTQYF. In DNA, the CDR3 is TGTGCCAGCAGTGAAGACAGCTGGGATACGCAGTATTTT.

This chain uses TRBV6-1 with TRBJ2-7; TRBD1 aligns across 7 bases. Trimming cost V 7 bases and J 5 bases; bases outside gene matches: 5. The CDR3 is 12 residues long. Germline lookup yields CDR1 MNHNS and CDR2 SASEGT. Written as DNA, the CDR3 is TGTGCCAGCACCTTACAGGGGAACGAGCAGTACTTC. Its protein is CASTLQGNEQYF.

The V call is TRBV12-3 or TRBV12-4, the J call TRBJ2-3; D gene unclear. The CDR3 is 11 residues long. The V gene lost 7 bases and the J gene lost 7 bases, with 9 bases spanning the gap. The CDR3 spells CASNIANTQYF. CDR3 nucleotide sequence: TGTGCCAGCAACATAGCCAATACGCAGTATTTT.

This chain connects TRBV27 to TRBJ2-7; TRBD2 matches 7 bases. Trimming cost V 3 bases and J 2 bases; bases outside gene matches: 4. Germline V gene lookup returns CDR1 MNHEY and CDR2 SMNVEV (reference sequence). The CDR3 has 14 amino acids. The CDR3 DNA follows: TGTGCCAGCAGTTTCACTAGCGTTACCTACGAGCAGTACTTC. This sequence encodes CASSFTSVTYEQYF.

This clone was seen more than once but under ten times. The rearrangement uses TRBV28 and TRBJ2-1, with D perhaps TRBD2 (6 bases). The germline V gene has CDR1 MDHEN and CDR2 SYDVKM. Trimming pared 6 bases from V and 9 bases from J, leaving 21 bases between. CDR3 size: 15 residues. CDR3 amino acids: CASSLNLAITGEQFF. As DNA, the CDR3 is TGTGCCAGCAGCCTCAATCTAGCGATCACGGGTGAGCAGTTCTTC.

The genes are TRBV6-2 or TRBV6-3 and TRBJ1-2; no reliable D call. Germline CDR1 reads MNHEY; CDR2 reads SVGEGT. Trimming left V 4 bases short and J 4 bases short, with 10 bases between. The CDR3 extends over 13 amino acids. This CDR3 reads CASSWSGSYGYTF. As DNA, the CDR3 is TGTGCCAGCAGTTGGTCCGGTTCCTATGGCTACACCTTC.

This clone showed up many times. The V gene is TRBV25-1, the J gene TRBJ1-6; 9 positions match TRBD1. Germline V gene lookup returns CDR1 MGHDK and CDR2 SYGVNS. This CDR3 comprises 13 residues. The junction had 4 bases not matched to a gene; V was cut back by 7 bases and J by 9 bases. CDR3 residues: CASKTGGTSPLHF. Here the CDR3 DNA reads TGTGCCAGCAAGACAGGGGGTACTTCACCCCTCCACTTT.

The chain couples TRBV10-3 to TRBJ1-2; 11 bases line up with TRBD1. Unmatched junction bases numbered 7, after V lost 3 bases and J lost 4 bases. Germline V gene sequence: CDR1 ENHRY, CDR2 SYGVKD. The CDR3 sequence is 16 residues long. The CDR3 DNA is TGTGCCATCAGTGACCCCACCGGGACAGGGGGCTATGGCTACACCTTC. Protein product: CAISDPTGTGGYGYTF.

The chain employs TRBV3-1 (or the pseudogene TRBV3-2) and TRBJ1-5, with 7 positions matching TRBD1. Losses at the gene ends were 1 base for V and 8 bases for J; bases not matched to a gene: 5. The CDR3 length is 14 residues. CDR1 and CDR2 (germline): LGHDT, YNNKEL (reference sequence). CDR3 bases: TGTGCCAGCAGCCAAGTACAGGGGTGGAAGCCCCAGCATTTT. Protein product: CASSQVQGWKPQHF.

This chain connects TRBV30 to TRBJ1-2; 9 bases agree with TRBD1. The germline gives CDR1 GTSNPN, CDR2 SVGIG (reference sequence). The CDR3 runs to 14 residues. Losses at the gene ends were 0 bases for V and 7 bases for J; bases not matched to a gene: 6. In DNA, the CDR3 is TGTGCCTGGAGTGTACTTGGGACAGGGACTGGCTACACCTTC. Encoded protein: CAWSVLGTGTGYTF.

This clone was seen once. The chain is built from TRBV7-9 and TRBJ1-4; D possibly corresponds to TRBD1 (6 bases). The CDR3 loop spans 12 amino acids. Trimming left V 5 bases short and J 8 bases short, with 9 bases between. The V gene's germline CDR1 is SEHNR and CDR2 FQNEAQ (reference sequence). The CDR3: CASSPRGEKLFF. CDR3 DNA: TGTGCCAGCAGCCCTAGGGGGGAAAAACTGTTTTTT.

The gene calls are TRBV19 and TRBJ2-5; 8 nucleotides align to TRBD1. This CDR3 spans 13 amino acids. V lost 4 bases to trimming and J lost 9 bases; unmatched junction nucleotides: 7. CDR1 LNHDA and CDR2 SQIVND come from the germline V gene (reference sequence). The CDR3 sequence: CASSKDRAVSQYF. CDR3 nucleotide sequence: TGTGCCAGTAGTAAGGACAGGGCGGTCTCCCAGTACTTC.

This chain joins TRBV12-5 and TRBJ1-6; D might be TRBD1 (6 bases). Germline CDR1 and CDR2: LGHNT and FRNRAP. The V end was cut by 0 bases, the J end by 9 bases, with 12 bases between. This CDR3 comprises 15 residues. The CDR3 DNA follows: TGTGCTAGTGGTTTGGTAGGGCAGGGGCGTTCACCCCTCCACTTT. Encoded protein: CASGLVGQGRSPLHF.

The chain joins TRBV4-3 to TRBJ2-6; D ambiguous. Trimming took off 4 bases at V and 4 bases at J, with 11 bases between the two ends. CDR1 is LGHNA and CDR2 is YSLEER in the germline V gene. This CDR3 is built from 15 residues. The CDR3 DNA is TGCGCCAGCAGCCCCCGAGGAGCCGGGGCCAACGTCCTGACTTTC. It specifies CASSPRGAGANVLTF.

J is TRBJ2-3 and V is TRBV19; TRBD2 agrees at 9 bases. The CDR3 covers 16 residues. The trim removed 5 bases at V and 2 bases at J, leaving 8 bases unmatched. Germline CDR1 and CDR2: LNHDA and SQIVND (reference sequence). CDR3: CASSSWLAGNTDTQYF. The CDR3 coding sequence is TGTGCCAGTAGTTCGTGGCTAGCGGGGAACACAGATACGCAGTATTTT.